These 6 T cell receptor beta chains came from one sample sequenced in a study of T-cell memory formation after mild COVID-19. TCRdb fed the 5' RACE reads into MiXCR, producing one record per CDR3 protein. In the table there are roughly 350,000 distinct CDR3 sequences, approximately 14% of which are singletons. Specimen: PBMCs or a T cell subset sorted from them (not recorded which). The origin of the receptors is a man younger than 35 who had mild COVID-19 (a few samples of this study predate the infection). Cell type and time point are not known.

The chain has TRBV6-2 or TRBV6-3 and TRBJ2-1; D possibly corresponds to TRBD2 (5 bases). The V end was cut by 5 bases, the J end by 0 bases, with 17 bases between. This CDR3 is 17 amino acids long. Per the germline V gene, CDR1 is MNHEY and CDR2 is SVGEGT. DNA of the CDR3: TGTGCCAGCAGTAAGTCCCTAGCCGTATTCTCCTACAATGAGCAGTTCTTC. It yields the protein CASSKSLAVFSYNEQFF.

At least ten counts were recorded for this clonotype. The chain has TRBV12-3 or TRBV12-4 and TRBJ2-3; 10 bases fit TRBD2. The CDR3 length is 17 residues. V lost 7 bases and J lost 6; bases outside the gene matches: 16. Here the CDR3 DNA reads TGTGCCAGCACCACCCTAGGAGTAGCGGGGGGTGCCGATACGCAGTATTTT. This encodes CASTTLGVAGGADTQYF.

This clonotype was seen only a few times. The V call is TRBV20-1, the J call TRBJ2-1, with TRBD2 matching over 11 bases. Germline lookup yields CDR1 DFQATT and CDR2 SNEGSKA (reference sequence). This CDR3 is built from 18 residues. V shed 0 bases and J 3 bases; nucleotides not matched to a gene: 10. CDR3 sequence: CSAREHLAGGSIYNEQFF. As DNA, the CDR3 is TGCAGTGCTAGAGAGCACCTAGCGGGGGGTTCTATCTACAATGAGCAGTTCTTC.

The chain employs TRBV4-1 and TRBJ2-2; 9 nucleotides match TRBD1. This CDR3 has 16 residues. Germline CDR1 and CDR2: MGHRA and YSYEKL. The junction had 10 bases not matched to a gene; V was cut back by 3 bases and J by 8 bases. DNA of the CDR3: TGCGCCAGCAGCCAGGGGACAGGGCCCAACCTGGGGGAGCTGTTTTTT. As protein: CASSQGTGPNLGELFF.

The V and J genes are TRBV2 and TRBJ2-6, with a tentative D call TRBD2 (7 bases). V was pared by 11 bases and J by 0 bases, with 20 bases between. The CDR3 contains 17 residues. Germline CDR1 reads SNHLY; CDR2 reads FYNNEI. The CDR3 coding sequence is TGTGCCGTCTACGGGGGGCGGGGAAGCTCTGGGGCCAACGTCCTGACTTTC. Residues: CAVYGGRGSSGANVLTF.

This clonotype was observed a handful of times. V and J are TRBV9 and TRBJ2-1; D might be TRBD2 (6 bases). This CDR3 spans 16 amino acids. The germline CDR1 and CDR2 sequences are SGDLS and YYNGEE. The germline V and J ends were trimmed by 0 bases and 8 bases, with 18 bases remaining between them. The CDR3 region is CASSVGKRLDSHEQFF. As DNA, the CDR3 is TGTGCCAGCAGCGTAGGGAAGAGACTAGATTCCCATGAGCAGTTCTTC.